What follows are 18 T cell receptor beta chains derived from one specimen sequenced in a study of identical twins. One entry per CDR3 protein, called by TCRdb with MiXCR from the 5' RACE reads. Among 200,000 to 250,000 distinct CDR3 sequences listed, over 13% were seen once. Input material: memory (CD45RO+) T cells sorted from blood. The receptors here all came from a woman under 30 in good health.

This clonotype occurred many times. The rearrangement joins TRBV5-6 to TRBJ2-1, with no clear D. V lost 5 bases to trimming and J lost 4 bases, with 10 bases between them. The CDR3 length is 13 residues. Germline-derived CDR1 and CDR2 are SGHDT and YYEEEE. DNA for the CDR3: TGTGCCAGCAGTTATTACCATTACAATGAGCAGTTCTTC. This codes for CASSYYHYNEQFF.

This rearrangement joins TRBV18 to TRBJ1-1; 10 nucleotides line up with TRBD1. CDR1 and CDR2 (germline): KGHSH, LQKENI. This CDR3 is 14 amino acids long. Unmatched junction bases numbered 6, after V lost 3 bases and J lost 8 bases. The CDR3 DNA reads as TGTGCCAGCTCACCCGAGACAGGGGGCTCCGAAGCTTTCTTT. Protein product: CASSPETGGSEAFF.

This clonotype was found many times. This chain links TRBV11-2 with TRBJ2-3; no firm D call. The CDR3 is made up of 12 amino acids. Between the trimmed V and J ends, which lost 6 bases and 3 bases, there was a span of 7 bases. The germline V gene encodes CDR1 SGHAT and CDR2 FQNNGV. The CDR3 region has the DNA TGTGCCAGCAGTACACGGACAGATACGCAGTATTTT. It encodes CASSTRTDTQYF.

In its sample, this clonotype was seen a few times. The J gene is TRBJ2-1, the V gene TRBV20-1; the D gene is possibly TRBD2 (6 bases). Germline V gene data show CDR1 as DFQATT and CDR2 as SNEGSKA (reference sequence). V lost 6 bases, J lost 4 bases, and 19 bases lay in between. The CDR3 has 15 amino acids. DNA of the CDR3: TGCAGTGCCTCGCGCCTCGCGGGACGTTACAATGAGCAGTTCTTC. Amino acid sequence: CSASRLAGRYNEQFF.

The chain is built from TRBV2 and TRBJ1-2, with no clear D. CDR3 length equals 13 residues. Deletions cut 2 bases from V and 7 bases from J, with 11 bases between. In germline, CDR1 is SNHLY, CDR2 FYNNEI. The CDR3 loop reads CASSEIARAGYTF. The CDR3 DNA follows: TGTGCCAGCAGTGAAATTGCGCGGGCTGGCTACACCTTC.

This clonotype was picked up a small number of times. This chain links TRBV4-2 with TRBJ1-2; 8 positions match TRBD1. CDR1 LGHNA and CDR2 YNFKEQ come from the germline V gene. V trimming: 4 bases; J trimming: 6 bases; junction bases outside the gene matches: 10. This CDR3 is built from 15 residues. This CDR3 reads CASSPGQGGRDGYTF. DNA for the CDR3: TGTGCCAGCAGCCCCGGACAGGGCGGTCGGGATGGCTACACCTTC.

This chain joins TRBV5-1 and TRBJ2-7; 8 bases fit TRBD1. This CDR3 comprises 15 residues. The germline gives CDR1 SGHRS, CDR2 YFSETQ. V lost 4 bases to trimming and J lost 7 bases; unmatched junction nucleotides: 13. The CDR3: CASSIGPGQVLEQYF. The DNA for the CDR3 is TGCGCCAGCAGCATAGGACCGGGACAGGTATTAGAGCAGTACTTC.

In its sample, this clonotype was seen a few times. The chain joins TRBV5-1 to TRBJ1-1; D is ambiguous. This CDR3 contains 15 residues. Germline V gene sequence: CDR1 SGHRS, CDR2 YFSETQ. Trimming removed 5 bases at V and 4 bases at J, with 18 bases between. CDR3 in amino acids: CASRGIESGSTEAFF. In DNA form, the CDR3 reads TGCGCCAGCAGGGGGATCGAATCGGGCAGCACTGAAGCTTTCTTT.

This chain uses TRBV7-2 with TRBJ2-5; weak D call: TRBD2 (6 bases). Per germline, CDR1 SGHTA and CDR2 FQGNSA. This CDR3 has 14 amino acids. Trimming shortened V by 1 base and J by 4 bases, and 10 bases separated the two germline ends. CDR3 nucleotide sequence: TGTGCCAGCAGCTTAGTTGACGGGAGAGAGACCCAGTACTTC. This translates into CASSLVDGRETQYF.

This clonotype was seen a handful of times. V and J are TRBV20-1 and TRBJ2-5; 9 bases are a match to TRBD2. The germline gives CDR1 DFQATT, CDR2 SNEGSKA (reference sequence). CDR3 size: 16 residues. V shed 2 bases and J 0 bases; nucleotides not matched to a gene: 7. The DNA for the CDR3 is TGCAGTGCTAGAATTAGCGGGGGCACTAACCAAGAGACCCAGTACTTC. Translation: CSARISGGTNQETQYF.

The V call is TRBV28, the J call TRBJ2-1, with D unclear. Germline values: CDR1 MDHEN, CDR2 SYDVKM. V lost 5 bases and J lost 4, with 18 bases in between. There are 16 residues in the CDR3. The CDR3 sequence is CASSPPSSSRYNEQFF. Written as DNA, the CDR3 is TGTGCCAGCAGTCCACCCAGCTCGTCTAGGTACAATGAGCAGTTCTTC.

The chain links TRBV6-2 or TRBV6-3 to TRBJ2-7; 10 nucleotides match TRBD2. Per the germline V gene, CDR1 is MNHEY and CDR2 is SVGEGT. The CDR3 is 17 amino acids. After removal of 0 bases from V and 0 bases from J, the junction contained 5 bases not matched to a gene. The CDR3 spells CASSYSITSGNSYEQYF. The CDR3 coding sequence is TGTGCCAGCAGTTACTCGATTACTAGCGGGAACTCCTACGAGCAGTACTTC.

The sample holds a few counts of this clonotype. The CDR3 nucleotides are TGTGCCAGTCAGCTTCAGGGAAACACTGAAGCTTTCTTT. Its translation: CASQLQGNTEAFF. The chain joins TRBV11-3 to TRBJ1-1; a possible D gene is TRBD1 (5 bases). This CDR3 is built from 13 residues. CDR1 and CDR2 (germline): SGHNT, YENEEA. Deletions cut 9 bases from V and 2 bases from J, with 13 bases between. The variable domain in full, completed from reference TRBV11-3 and TRBJ1-1, reads EAGVVQSPRYKIIEKKQPVAFWCNPISGHNTLYWYLQNLGQGPELLIRYENEEAVDDSQLPKDRFSAERLKGVDSTLKIQPAELGDSAVYLCASQLQGNTEAFFGQGTRLTVV.

This clonotype was seen at least ten times. This chain links TRBV12-3 or TRBV12-4 with TRBJ2-7; D is possibly TRBD1 (7 bases). V lost 7 bases, J lost 0 bases, and 16 bases lay in between. The CDR3 loop spans 15 amino acids. DNA for the CDR3: TGTGCCAGCACCTCCCAGGGGGGTTTCTCCTACGAGCAGTACTTC. It yields the protein CASTSQGGFSYEQYF.

There are a few counts of this clonotype. The chain has TRBV20-1 and TRBJ2-7, with D hard to call. The CDR3 is made up of 13 amino acids. From germline, CDR1 is DFQATT and CDR2 SNEGSKA (reference sequence). V dropped 5 bases and J dropped 5 bases, with 16 bases sitting between them. The CDR3, as DNA: TGCAGTGCTCTACGTCGCTCGCAGGACGAGCAGTACTTC. It yields the protein CSALRRSQDEQYF.

The chain recombines TRBV7-9 with TRBJ1-2; D unresolved. V lost 2 bases, J lost 8 bases, and 12 bases lay in between. The V gene's germline CDR1 is SEHNR and CDR2 FQNEAQ (reference sequence). The CDR3 is made up of 13 amino acids. The CDR3 region is CASSLSLAIGYTF. The CDR3, as DNA: TGTGCCAGCAGCTTATCGCTGGCTATCGGCTACACCTTC. Based on the CDR3 plus reference TRBV7-9 and TRBJ1-2, the full variable domain is DTGVSQNPRHKITKRGQNVTFRCDPISEHNRLYWYRQTLGQGPEFLTYFQNEAQLEKSRLLSDRFSAERPKGSFSTLEIQRTEQGDSAMYLCASSLSLAIGYTFGSGTRLTVV.

The V gene is TRBV6-1, the J gene TRBJ2-7; D not certain. Trimming stripped 7 bases from V and 0 bases from J, with 13 bases between. The CDR3 extends over 14 amino acids. Looked up from germline, CDR1 is MNHNS and CDR2 is SASEGT. The CDR3 spells CASTRTVGSYEQYF. DNA for the CDR3: TGTGCCAGCACCCGGACCGTGGGCTCCTACGAGCAGTACTTC.

This clonotype was seen more than once but under ten times. The chain links TRBV12-3 or TRBV12-4 to TRBJ1-1; D is perhaps TRBD1 (6 bases). Trimming cost V 4 bases and J 5 bases, with 11 bases left between them. The CDR3 is 13 residues long. CDR3 amino acids: CASSWGLQTEAFF. The CDR3 DNA follows: TGTGCCAGCAGTTGGGGGCTGCAGACTGAAGCTTTCTTT.